This TCR beta chain was captured by sequencing in a study of cytotoxic CD8 clonotypes in ibrutinib-treated CLL. General observations from the study: Clonality went higher at ibrutinib response and then dropped back toward baseline at progression. Stable or contracted on treatment, public clonotypes were also uncommon.

A 1 in 200,000 to 1 in 1 million T cell depth was the sequencing target. The table came from immunoSEQ multiplex PCR; TCRdb's copy has only in-frame clones and leaves some out. In the table there are around 300,000 clones, 80% of which are singletons. The V and J ends lost 1 base and 6 bases respectively, with 18 bases between them. CDR3 length: 17 amino acids. Germline V CDR1 and CDR2: SGHAT, FQNNGV. As to this clone: Its antigen is unknown.

The sequenced sample was PBMCs, obtained before ibrutinib treatment. V usage is TRBV11-2 and J usage is TRBJ2-2; D possibly corresponds to TRBD2 (6 bases). This TCR was recovered from a human donor with chronic lymphocytic leukemia. The chain's CDR3 is CASSLVRGGIAAGELFF. As DNA, the CDR3 is TGTGCCAGCAGCTTAGTTCGGGGCGGGATCGCCGCCGGGGAGCTGTTTTTT.